This record covers a single T cell receptor beta chain. The germline gives CDR1 MDHEN, CDR2 SYDVKM. The ends lost 6 bases at V and 6 bases at J; junction bases unmatched: 11. The CDR3 spans 15 residues. Everyone who took part was roughly 18 to 89 years old, and they came from roughly 25 US areas. Participants were placed into cohorts based on the clinical history they reported. The sample comes from a study of blood T cell repertoires in COVID-19. Study-level background: Specimens from acute and convalescent COVID-19 originated in the United States, Italy and Spain.

Clones were read by immunoSEQ multiplex PCR, and TCRdb kept only the in-frame ones, dropping some. The data contain about 270,000 clones, around 89% of them seen just once; the ten biggest clones take up approximately 2%. The sample was PBMCs or T cells enriched from blood (not recorded which). This receptor was identified in a woman between 55 and 75 years old in a cohort exposed to, infected with or recovered from COVID-19 (not recorded which). The chain couples TRBV28 to TRBJ1-5; 7 bases agree with TRBD1. The CDR3, as DNA: TGTGCCAGCAGCGGCGGCGGAGGGGGCGGTCAGCCCCAGCATTTT. Protein product: CASSGGGGGGQPQHF.